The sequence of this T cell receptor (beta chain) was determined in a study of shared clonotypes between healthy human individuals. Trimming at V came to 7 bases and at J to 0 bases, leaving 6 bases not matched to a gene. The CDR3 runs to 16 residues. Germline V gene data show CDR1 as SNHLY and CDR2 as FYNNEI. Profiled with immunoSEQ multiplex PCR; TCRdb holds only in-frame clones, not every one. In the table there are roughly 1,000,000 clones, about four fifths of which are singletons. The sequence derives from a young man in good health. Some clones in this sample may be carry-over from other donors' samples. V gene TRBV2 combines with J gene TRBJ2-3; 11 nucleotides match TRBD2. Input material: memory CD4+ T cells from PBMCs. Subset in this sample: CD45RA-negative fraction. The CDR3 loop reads CASMKGLAASTDTQYF. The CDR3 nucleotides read TGTGCCAGCATGAAGGGACTAGCGGCTAGCACAGATACGCAGTATTTT.